Sequencing of this T cell receptor beta chain was carried out in a study of blood T cells in healthy people across ages. Isolation yielded PBMCs, at least 7 million per sample, in every case. CDR1 and CDR2 from the germline V gene are MNHNY and SVGAGI (reference sequence). This CDR3 contains 13 residues. As for this clonotype: An end of the junction differs from the germline gene, which may be a read error.

A second PCR, run for roughly 7 to 12 cycles, used a sample-barcoded 5' primer plus a J-beta primer mix. TCRdb fed the 5' RACE reads into MiXCR, producing one record per CDR3 protein. The sample carries approximately 800,000 distinct CDR3 sequences, around 25% recorded once. This sample was also put to use in a study of T cells of mothers and their children. That report adds: A handful of children and their three healthy Caucasian mothers were the donors.

The sequencing sample was made of blood. This rearrangement joins TRBV6-6 to TRBJ2-7; D is unclear. This TCR derives from a boy aged 5-17 years in good health. The CDR3 protein is CASSYYSGSEQYF. DNA for the CDR3: TGTGCCAGCAGCTACTATTCTGGTTCCGAGCAGTACTTC.